The following is a T cell receptor (beta chain) sequence with its context. Its matching antigen is unknown. Germline V lookup: CDR1 MDHEN, CDR2 SYDVKM. V lost 5 bases and J lost 0, with 11 bases in between. This CDR3 contains 14 residues. This specimen comes from a study of cytomegalovirus exposure and HLA in healthy donors. Study-level findings and limits: Later analysis identified several of the most significant clusters that appeared linked to common viral pathogens. Researchers reported that a few CMV-associated chains were confirmed in vitro as CMV antigen-specific.

The PCR was carried out with 60 Vbeta primers and 13 Jbeta primers. Only in-frame clones appear in the TCRdb table, and some are missing; sequencing was by immunoSEQ multiplex PCR. The sample holds about 150,000 clones; 60% to 80% are singletons and the top ten take roughly 13%. The chain carries TRBV28 and TRBJ2-7; D possibly corresponds to TRBD1 (6 bases). The specimen sequenced was PBMCs. The sequence was collected from a man aged 25 to 40 in good health and CMV-seropositive. CDR3 nucleotides: TGTGCCAGCAGTCCCCAGGGGCGCTCCTACGAGCAGTACTTC. Protein sequence: CASSPQGRSYEQYF.